The 26 T cell receptor beta chains presented below share a single source sample, sequenced in a study of post-analysis software for immune sequencing data. Tagging with unique molecular identifiers was a feature of the TCR beta cDNA libraries. MiXCR was run by TCRdb on the PCR reads, yielding one entry per CDR3 protein. The data hold hundreds of thousands of distinct CDR3 sequences, with roughly 40% observed a single time. Overall study results and limits: When patients were compared with controls, about five TRBV segments were more frequent, TRBV5-6, TRBV5-1 and TRBV20-1 among them.

No antigen is known for these receptors. The sample was blood. These receptors originate from a girl between 10 and 17 years old with multiple sclerosis.

This clonotype appeared a few times. The rearrangement joins TRBV12-3 or TRBV12-4 to TRBJ2-1; D assignment may be TRBD1 or TRBD2 (5 bases each). CDR3 length equals 13 residues. V dropped 6 bases and J dropped 6 bases, with 12 bases sitting between them. CDR3 loop: CASRGRLGNEQFF. DNA for the CDR3: TGTGCCAGCAGGGGACGGTTAGGCAATGAGCAGTTCTTC.

As DNA, the CDR3 is TGTGCCAGCAGCGACCGAGGGGGTCAGAGCTCCTACGAGCAGTACTTC. Translating it yields CASSDRGGQSSYEQYF. The J gene is TRBJ2-7, the V gene TRBV9, with D possibly being TRBD1 (6 bases). The CDR3 runs to 16 residues. The germline CDR1 and CDR2 sequences are SGDLS and YYNGEE. V shed 3 bases and J shed 0 bases, with 16 bases lying between them.

This clonotype was detected only a few times. The gene calls are TRBV12-3 or TRBV12-4 and TRBJ2-7, with D possibly TRBD1 on 6 matching bases. V lost 4 bases and J lost 5, with 30 bases in between. The CDR3 has 19 residues. CDR3 region: CASSSETGHGALIGDEQYF. The CDR3 nucleotides are TGTGCCAGCAGTTCCGAGACAGGCCACGGGGCCTTGATCGGAGACGAGCAGTACTTC.

This sequence joins TRBV5-1 and TRBJ1-2; 10 nucleotides match TRBD1. V lost 4 bases, J lost 2 bases, and 11 bases stayed unmatched. The length of the CDR3 is 17 residues. Germline V CDR1 and CDR2: SGHRS, YFSETQ. The chain's CDR3 is CASSMLPGQGWNYGYTF. CDR3 coding DNA: TGCGCCAGCAGCATGCTCCCGGGACAGGGGTGGAACTATGGCTACACCTTC.

This clonotype was picked up a small number of times. The DNA for the CDR3 is TGTGCCAGCAGTTACTCGATTCCACGGGGCTCGTGGACAGATACGCAGTATTTT. The encoded protein is CASSYSIPRGSWTDTQYF. V is TRBV6-5 and J is TRBJ2-3; D tentatively fits TRBD1 or TRBD2 (5 bases each). In germline, CDR1 is MNHEY, CDR2 SVGAGI. Trimming cost V 0 bases and J 3 bases, with 19 bases left between them. The CDR3 is made up of 18 amino acids.

The CDR3 DNA reads TGTGCCAGCACGGGACTAGCGGGTCGCAGCTCCTACGAGCAGTACTTC. Its protein is CASTGLAGRSSYEQYF. The chain carries TRBV2 and TRBJ2-7; 12 nucleotides align to TRBD2. V was clipped by 7 bases and J by 0 bases; unmatched bases: 7. The CDR3 is 16 residues long. Germline values: CDR1 SNHLY, CDR2 FYNNEI. Full variable domain (remainder filled in from reference TRBV2 and TRBJ2-7): EPEVTQTPSHQVTQMGQEVILRCVPISNHLYFYWYRQILGQKVEFLVSFYNNEISEKSEIFDDQFSVERPDGSNFTLKIRSTKLEDSAMYFCASTGLAGRSSYEQYFGPGTRLTVT.

The chain recombines TRBV20-1 with TRBJ2-7; 10 nucleotides agree with TRBD2. CDR3 length: 15 amino acids. CDR1 is DFQATT, CDR2 SNEGSKA, per germline (reference sequence). After removal of 1 base from V and 7 bases from J, the junction contained 10 bases not matched to a gene. The chain's CDR3 is CSARVSASGGIEQYF. The CDR3 nucleotides read TGCAGTGCTAGAGTGTCGGCTAGCGGGGGAATAGAGCAGTACTTC.

The chain couples TRBV15 to TRBJ2-5, with D unresolved. This CDR3 has 11 amino acids. V lost 0 bases, J lost 4 bases, and 0 bases lay in between. Germline lookup yields CDR1 LNHNV and CDR2 YYDKDF (reference sequence). DNA of the CDR3: TGTGCCACCAGCAGAGAAGAGACCCAGTACTTC. As protein: CATSREETQYF.

This clonotype was counted many times. This chain joins TRBV5-1 and TRBJ2-7; TRBD1 matches 9 bases. V shed 5 bases, J shed 2 bases, and the junction held 8 bases outside the gene matches. Germline V gene data show CDR1 as SGHRS and CDR2 as YFSETQ. This CDR3 contains 15 residues. CDR3 amino acids: CASSTGQGMAYEQYF. Here the CDR3 DNA reads TGCGCCAGCAGTACGGGACAGGGAATGGCCTACGAGCAGTACTTC.

This clonotype was seen only a few times. The V gene is TRBV7-2, the J gene TRBJ2-4; TRBD1 aligns across 9 bases. There are 16 residues in the CDR3. Trimming took 5 bases from V and 11 from J; bases not matched to a gene: 16. CDR1 is SGHTA and CDR2 is FQGNSA in the germline V gene. CDR3 sequence: CASSPIGSGTGLLQYF. CDR3 DNA sequence: TGTGCCAGCAGCCCTATTGGGTCCGGGACAGGGTTGCTTCAGTACTTC.

This rearrangement joins TRBV7-2 to TRBJ2-1; 13 positions agree with TRBD2. The V segment lost 5 bases and the J segment 14 bases; nucleotides outside the gene matches: 6. The CDR3 spans 13 residues. The germline V gene has CDR1 SGHTA and CDR2 FQGNSA. The CDR3, as DNA: TGTGCCAGCAGCCAGGGGACTAGCGGGAATGAGTTCTTC. Translated, it gives CASSQGTSGNEFF. The complete variable domain, with remaining parts taken from reference TRBV7-2 and TRBJ2-1, reads GAGVSQSPSNKVTEKGKDVELRCDPISGHTALYWYRQSLGQGLEFLIYFQGNSAPDKSGLPSDRFSAERTGGSVSTLTIQRTQQEDSAVYLCASSQGTSGNEFFGPGTRLTVL.

J is TRBJ2-1 and V is TRBV20-1; 11 positions match TRBD2. V lost 6 bases and J lost 3; bases outside the gene matches: 4. The germline CDR1 and CDR2 sequences are DFQATT and SNEGSKA (reference sequence). The CDR3 contains 14 residues. CDR3 sequence: CSATGLADYNEQFF. The CDR3 coding sequence is TGCAGTGCCACGGGACTAGCGGACTACAATGAGCAGTTCTTC.

This clonotype was found a few times. CDR3 sequence: CASSQAFTSVNEQFF. The CDR3 coding sequence is TGCGCCAGCAGCCAAGCATTTACTAGCGTCAATGAGCAGTTCTTC. V usage is TRBV4-1 and J usage is TRBJ2-1; 7 bases fit TRBD2. Per the germline V gene, CDR1 is MGHRA and CDR2 is YSYEKL. The V segment lost 1 base and the J segment 6 bases; nucleotides outside the gene matches: 6. The CDR3 totals 15 residues.

This clonotype occurred once. The chain combines TRBV29-1 with TRBJ1-1, with unresolved D. Germline V gives CDR1 SQVTM, CDR2 ANQGSEA. Trimming removed 6 bases from V and 4 bases from J, with 9 bases in between. This CDR3 is 11 amino acids long. CDR3 in DNA: TGCAGCGTGGTATGGCCCACTGAAGCTTTCTTT. It is translated as CSVVWPTEAFF.

The chain recombines TRBV4-1 with TRBJ1-2, with D perhaps TRBD1 (6 bases). V was trimmed by 4 bases and J by 3 bases, leaving 15 bases between them. Germline V CDR1 and CDR2: MGHRA, YSYEKL. The CDR3 covers 15 residues. Here the CDR3 reads CASSLPQGSYYGYTF. The CDR3 DNA reads as TGCGCCAGCAGCCTTCCGCAGGGGTCTTACTATGGCTACACCTTC.

The CDR3 loop is CASTVSSLGDEQYF. The CDR3 DNA reads as TGTGCCAGCACCGTTTCCAGCCTCGGGGACGAGCAGTACTTC. This chain uses TRBV12-3 or TRBV12-4 with TRBJ2-7, with D possibly TRBD2 on 5 matching bases. CDR3 size: 14 residues. V lost 7 bases and J 5 bases, leaving 18 bases between the germline ends.

The chain carries TRBV21-1 and TRBJ2-7; TRBD1, the D gene given by the table, was not confirmed from the DNA. TRBV21-1 is annotated as a pseudogene. The CDR3 covers 14 residues. CDR3 in amino acids: CASSLPGQFYEQYF. CDR3 in DNA: TGTGCCAGCAGCCTTCCGGGACAGTTCTACGAGCAGTACTTC.

The chain carries TRBV20-1 and TRBJ1-2; the D is unclear. V was trimmed by 1 base and J by 3 bases, leaving 6 bases between them. The CDR3 is made up of 12 amino acids. Germline V gene sequence: CDR1 DFQATT, CDR2 SNEGSKA (reference sequence). DNA of the CDR3: TGCAGTGCTAGAGTTCCAGACTATGGCTACACCTTC. Residues: CSARVPDYGYTF.

This chain connects TRBV6-1 to TRBJ2-1; the match to TRBD2 covers 14 bases. CDR1 and CDR2 (germline): MNHNS, SASEGT. The CDR3 is 16 residues long. The trim removed 4 bases at V and 10 bases at J, leaving 9 bases unmatched. CDR3 region: CASSVFWRLAGGEQFF. CDR3 nucleotide sequence: TGTGCCAGCAGTGTATTCTGGCGACTAGCGGGGGGGGAGCAGTTCTTC.

This clonotype was detected only a few times. The gene calls are TRBV20-1 and TRBJ2-5, with D hard to call. The CDR3 has 12 residues. The germline V and J ends were trimmed by 5 bases and 5 bases, with 12 bases remaining between them. Germline CDR1 is DFQATT and CDR2 is SNEGSKA (reference sequence). In DNA form, the CDR3 reads TGCAGTGCTGGACCTTTAGTCGAGACCCAGTACTTC. Amino acids: CSAGPLVETQYF.

This clonotype was observed a few times. The chain employs TRBV7-9 and TRBJ1-2; D is unclear. The CDR3 covers 14 residues. Trimming pared 5 bases from V and 1 base from J, leaving 11 bases between. Per germline, CDR1 SEHNR and CDR2 FQNEAQ (reference sequence). In DNA form, the CDR3 reads TGTGCCAGCAGCCTGTCCCGGGGTAACTATGGCTACACCTTC. It encodes CASSLSRGNYGYTF.

V is TRBV15 and J is TRBJ2-5; 12 nucleotides agree with TRBD2. Germline values: CDR1 LNHNV, CDR2 YYDKDF (reference sequence). The CDR3 loop spans 13 amino acids. V was pared by 6 bases and J by 7 bases, with 3 bases of the junction left unmatched. CDR3 region: CATSETSGGTQYF. DNA of the CDR3: TGTGCCACCAGTGAGACTAGCGGGGGGACCCAGTACTTC.

Concerning this clonotype itself: This may arise from a read error, as a much more abundant clone is one base away. V gene TRBV7-2 combines with J gene TRBJ2-3, with D hard to call. Trimming shortened V by 5 bases and J by 2 bases, and 5 bases separated the two germline ends. The CDR3 sequence is 12 residues long. The germline V gene encodes CDR1 SGHTA and CDR2 FQGNSA. The CDR3, as DNA: TGTGCCAGCAGCCACGACACAGATACGCAGTATTTT. Translated, it gives CASSHDTDTQYF. Together with reference TRBV7-2 and TRBJ2-3, the CDR3 gives the full variable domain: GAGVSQSPSNKVTEKGKDVELRCDPISGHTALYWYRQSLGQGLEFLIYFQGNSAPDKSGLPSDRFSAERTGGSVSTLTIQRTQQEDSAVYLCASSHDTDTQYFGPGTRLTVL.

The CDR3 coding sequence is TGTGCCAGCACCAACGGCCTTTACGAGCAGTACTTC. Protein sequence: CASTNGLYEQYF. V and J are TRBV6-5 and TRBJ2-7; D uncertain. In germline, CDR1 is MNHEY, CDR2 SVGAGI. The CDR3 length is 12 residues. Trimming pared 7 bases from V and 4 bases from J, leaving 11 bases between.

V is TRBV12-3 or TRBV12-4 and J is TRBJ2-5; TRBD1 is a possible D gene (6 bases). CDR3 length: 14 residues. Trimming removed 6 bases from V and 5 bases from J, with 16 bases in between. The chain's CDR3 is CASSQQGGIETQYF. CDR3 nucleotide sequence: TGTGCCAGCAGCCAACAGGGTGGGATTGAGACCCAGTACTTC.

This clonotype is a singleton in its sample. The chain employs TRBV10-1 and TRBJ1-4; D unresolved. Trimming stripped 6 bases from V and 7 bases from J, with 12 bases between. This CDR3 is built from 13 residues. Germline CDR1 WNHNN, CDR2 SYGVQD (reference sequence). The CDR3 nucleotides are TGCGCCAGCAGCTTCTCGGGAGGTGAAAAACTGTTTTTT. Translating it yields CASSFSGGEKLFF.